This T cell receptor (beta chain) was identified in a study of regulatory T cells in long-lasting Graves disease. Whole-study context: It was over 5 years of antithyroid drugs, with positive TSH receptor antibodies, that meant persistent Graves' disease.

For this clonotype: Its antigen is as yet unknown.

Findings and caveats of the study: Persistent patients shared more public clonotypes (roughly 2,500) than new patients (approximately 900). Persistent disease was associated with favored TRBV28 usage and with favored use of TRBJ1-2 and TRBJ2-5. Accuracy was perhaps lowered by the small sample size.

This CDR3 has 12 residues. The V gene's germline CDR1 is DFQATT and CDR2 SNEGSKA (reference sequence). The V gene lost 5 bases and the J gene lost 8 bases, with 13 bases spanning the gap. The TCR beta library used iRepertoire HTBI primers with Arm-PCR amplification of CDR3. TCRdb redid the calling of the multiplex PCR reads with MiXCR, one entry per CDR3 protein. The sample includes about 470,000 distinct CDR3 sequences, roughly 20% of them seen just once. Sample time point: persistent/refractory GD, antithyroid drugs over 5 years with positive TRAb. PBMC RNA served as the TCR library source. This rearrangement joins TRBV20-1 to TRBJ1-3; D is unresolved. This TCR came from a female donor with Graves disease. Sequencing used peripheral blood mononuclear cells (PBMCs), obtained when the disease was refractory, from a patient treated with antithyroid drugs. CDR3 residues: CSAQSPRDTIYF. Written as DNA, the CDR3 is TGCAGTGCTCAATCCCCCCGGGACACCATATATTTT.